This T cell receptor (beta chain) was captured by sequencing in a study of blood T cell repertoires in COVID-19. Across the study: Some COVID-19 samples were acute and others convalescent; all came from the United States, Italy and Spain.

Original processing methods: Nucleated cell number was recorded as an estimate derived from reference gene primer amplification. The data were produced by immunoSEQ multiplex PCR, yet TCRdb's version contains in-frame clones alone and is incomplete. V, J and clone size derive from that table, while D and trimming were established from the DNA sequence. The sample lists roughly 180,000 clones, roughly nine tenths seen once, with about 20% in the top ten. Trimming shortened V by 2 bases and J by 0 bases, and 8 bases separated the two germline ends. In germline, CDR1 is LNHDA, CDR2 SQIVND (reference sequence). CDR3 length equals 15 residues.

The source material was peripheral blood. The chain has TRBV19 and TRBJ1-3; D unclear. The origin of this receptor is a man between 65 and 85 years old with active or convalescent COVID-19. This CDR3 reads CASSISSISGNTIYF. CDR3 bases: TGTGCCAGTAGTATATCATCTATCTCTGGAAACACCATATATTTT.